The clone carrying this T cell receptor beta chain showed up just a few times. Its antigen is not identified. The CDR3 runs to 15 residues. V lost 2 bases and J 8 bases, leaving 16 bases between the germline ends. The germline V gene encodes CDR1 SEHNR and CDR2 FQNEAQ (reference sequence). This record belongs to a study of post-analysis software for immune sequencing data. Study context: Relapsing-remitting, secondary progressive and progressive-relapsing multiple sclerosis were all included among the disease courses.

The study, taken as a whole, reports: Comparison of patients with controls showed five or six TRBV segments more frequent in patients, TRBV5-6, TRBV5-1 and TRBV20-1 among them. Batch-mates among the samples co-clustered strongly by F measure. Versus controls, multiple sclerosis patients showed significantly lower diversity (normalized Chao1).

Unique-molecular-identifier-tagged TCR beta cDNA libraries were used. A population of about 0.9 to 10 million T cells gave rise to roughly 0.5 million cDNA molecules. TCRdb recomputed calls from the PCR reads with MiXCR, one row per CDR3 protein. This table has about 800,000 distinct CDR3 sequences, around 27% appearing once. This TCR was sampled from a girl between 10 and 17 years old with multiple sclerosis. Sequencing input: blood. V gene TRBV7-9 combines with J gene TRBJ2-1; D may match TRBD1 or TRBD2 (7 bases each). CDR3: CASSLQGGVVHEQFF. CDR3 DNA: TGTGCCAGCAGCTTACAGGGGGGGGTGGTACATGAGCAGTTCTTC.